This entry lists 23 T cell receptor beta chains sequenced from one sample in a study of blood T cells in healthy people across ages. A J-beta primer mix and a sample-barcoded 5' primer were used in a second PCR of roughly 6 to 11 cycles. Each CDR3 protein gets one entry after TCRdb re-called the 5' RACE reads with MiXCR. The sample has roughly 830,000 distinct CDR3 sequences, 60% to 80% seen once. The sample taken for sequencing was blood. The receptors shown here come from a man aged 30 to 39 in good health.

This chain links TRBV7-3 with TRBJ2-3; 8 bases match TRBD2. Germline V gives CDR1 SGHTA, CDR2 FQGTGA. CDR3 length equals 16 residues. V lost 2 bases, J lost 4 bases, and 8 bases stayed unmatched. The DNA of the CDR3 is TGTGCCAGCAGCTTATCAGGGACTAGGTCCTCAGATACGCAGTATTTT. Amino acid sequence: CASSLSGTRSSDTQYF.

The chain uses TRBV10-3 and TRBJ2-3; D perhaps matches TRBD2 (5 bases). Germline lookup yields CDR1 ENHRY and CDR2 SYGVKD. V was cut by 4 bases and J by 2 bases, with 13 bases left in between. The CDR3 sequence is 15 residues long. The CDR3 here is CAISGNGVATDTQYF. In nucleotides, the CDR3 is TGTGCCATCAGTGGGAACGGGGTCGCCACAGATACGCAGTATTTT.

This clonotype appeared a few times. V is TRBV5-1 and J is TRBJ2-1; D may be TRBD1 or TRBD2 (6 bases each). Germline V CDR1 and CDR2: SGHRS, YFSETQ. Trimming removed 0 bases from V and 2 bases from J, with 12 bases in between. This CDR3 contains 16 residues. Here the CDR3 DNA reads TGCGCCAGCAGCTTGGCCTGGGGGGCGGCCTACAATGAGCAGTTCTTC. Translating gives CASSLAWGAAYNEQFF.

This chain links TRBV6-2 or TRBV6-3 with TRBJ2-1, with TRBD2 matching over 8 bases. The trim removed 6 bases at V and 8 bases at J, leaving 9 bases unmatched. The CDR3 extends over 14 amino acids. Germline CDR1 and CDR2: MNHEY and SVGEGT. The CDR3 spells CASRGAGGHDEQFF. The DNA for the CDR3 is TGTGCCAGCAGAGGTGCGGGGGGCCATGATGAGCAGTTCTTC.

This clonotype was picked up a small number of times. The CDR3 DNA sequence: TGTGCCAGCAGCCAAGATAGCCTAGCCAAAAACATTCAGTACTTC. Translation gives CASSQDSLAKNIQYF. The genes are TRBV3-1 and TRBJ2-4; D is unclear. The CDR3 totals 15 residues. V was pared by 0 bases and J by 0 bases, with 6 bases between. Germline assignment: CDR1 LGHDT and CDR2 YNNKEL (reference sequence). The full variable domain, with the rest looked up from reference TRBV3-1 and TRBJ2-4, is DTAVSQTPKYLVTQMGNDKSIKCEQNLGHDTMYWYKQDSKKFLKIMFSYNNKELIINETVPNRFSPKSPDKAHLNLHINSLELGDSAVYFCASSQDSLAKNIQYFGAGTRLSVL.

This clonotype has a handful of counts. The gene calls are TRBV20-1 and TRBJ2-6; unclear D gene. The CDR3 is made up of 16 amino acids. Germline CDR1 DFQATT, CDR2 SNEGSKA (reference sequence). The V and J ends lost 2 bases and 1 base respectively, with 12 bases between them. CDR3 sequence reads: CSARPPGSSGANVLTF. The CDR3 DNA reads as TGCAGTGCTAGACCCCCCGGATCATCTGGGGCCAACGTCCTGACTTTC.

The gene calls are TRBV9 and TRBJ2-7; possible D gene TRBD2, 6 bases. TRBJ2-5 explains the end of the DNA better; the J call may be wrong. The CDR3 totals 14 residues. Per the germline V gene, CDR1 is SGDLS and CDR2 is YYNGEE. The CDR3 spells CASSVEGLAETQYF. The DNA of the CDR3 is TGTGCCAGCAGCGTAGAAGGGCTAGCGGAGACCCAGTACTTC.

The chain employs TRBV4-2 and TRBJ2-7, with D perhaps TRBD1 or TRBD2 (5 bases each). The CDR3 is 16 residues long. The germline CDR1 and CDR2 sequences are LGHNA and YNFKEQ. V was shortened by 0 bases and J by 0 bases, with 12 bases between the two germline ends. This CDR3 reads CASSQDEGILSYEQYF. CDR3 DNA: TGTGCCAGCAGCCAAGATGAGGGGATCCTCTCCTACGAGCAGTACTTC.

V usage is TRBV20-1 and J usage is TRBJ2-7; 7 positions agree with TRBD1. The germline gives CDR1 DFQATT, CDR2 SNEGSKA (reference sequence). With V trimmed by 4 bases and J by 3 bases, 3 bases remained unmatched. The CDR3 consists of 12 residues. The CDR3 sequence is CSATNRGYEQYF. The CDR3 bases are TGCAGTGCTACAAACAGGGGCTACGAGCAGTACTTC.

The V call is TRBV5-1, the J call TRBJ2-7, with 8 positions matching TRBD1. The CDR3 is 16 amino acids. Germline-derived CDR1 and CDR2 are SGHRS and YFSETQ. J lost 6 bases, V lost 0 bases, and 11 bases had no gene match. CDR3 sequence (DNA): TGCGCCAGCAGCTTGGGGGACAGGAGGTCTCTCTCCGAGCAGTACTTC. Amino acids: CASSLGDRRSLSEQYF. Filled out from reference TRBV5-1 and TRBJ2-7, the complete variable domain reads KAGVTQTPRYLIKTRGQQVTLSCSPISGHRSVSWYQQTPGQGLQFLFEYFSETQRNKGNFPGRFSGRQFSNSRSEMNVSTLELGDSALYLCASSLGDRRSLSEQYFGPGTRLTVT.

This clonotype was counted ten times or more. This chain joins TRBV28 and TRBJ1-2, with TRBD1 matching 7 bases. Germline V gene data show CDR1 as MDHEN and CDR2 as SYDVKM. With V trimmed by 5 bases and J by 3 bases, 24 bases remained unmatched. CDR3 length: 20 amino acids. Here the CDR3 reads CASSPTPGQRIVGFDYGYTF. The CDR3 bases are TGTGCCAGCAGTCCCACACCGGGACAGAGAATCGTAGGGTTCGACTATGGCTACACCTTC.

As DNA, the CDR3 is TGTGCCAGCAGCCCAAGGGCGGGGACAGGCAACAATCAGCCCCAGCATTTT. It specifies CASSPRAGTGNNQPQHF. This chain uses TRBV4-2 with TRBJ1-5, with TRBD1 identical over 8 bases. The CDR3 runs 17 residues. V lost 4 bases, J lost 3 bases, and 11 bases stayed unmatched. Germline CDR1 reads LGHNA; CDR2 reads YNFKEQ.

In this sample, this clonotype turned up once. The chain employs TRBV27 and TRBJ2-7; the D gene could be TRBD1 or TRBD2 (5 bases each). The V end was cut by 0 bases, the J end by 0 bases, with 15 bases between. This CDR3 spans 17 amino acids. Germline V gives CDR1 MNHEY, CDR2 SMNVEV (reference sequence). The CDR3 DNA follows: TGTGCCAGCAGTTTATCACGGGGACCTAGCCGCTCCTACGAGCAGTACTTC. Protein: CASSLSRGPSRSYEQYF.

This clonotype was picked up a small number of times. This chain uses TRBV15 with TRBJ2-1; 7 bases align to TRBD2. Germline trimming cut 4 bases from V and 15 bases from J; bases unmatched to any gene: 6. The CDR3 runs 11 residues. Germline V CDR1 and CDR2: LNHNV, YYDKDF (reference sequence). The DNA for the CDR3 is TGTGCCACCAGCACCGGGACTATTCCGTTCTTC. It is translated as CATSTGTIPFF. Full variable domain (missing parts from reference TRBV15 and TRBJ2-1): DAMVIQNPRYQVTQFGKPVTLSCSQTLNHNVMYWYQQKSSQAPKLLFHYYDKDFNNEADTPDNFQSRRPNTSFCFLDIRSPGLGDTAMYLCATSTGTIPFFGPGTRLTVL.

A word on this clonotype: The junction and the germline gene differ at one end; a read error may be behind it. The chain has TRBV4-1 and TRBJ2-7; D uncertain. This CDR3 contains 15 residues. CDR1 is MGHRA and CDR2 is YSYEKL in the germline V gene. DNA of the CDR3: TGCGCCAGCAGCCAAGCTCCGGCCAGGAAGAACGAGCAATACTTC. It codes for CASSQAPARKNEQYF.

The CDR3 reads CASRPEAGEHEQYF. The CDR3 DNA is TGCGCCAGCAGACCAGAGGCAGGGGAACACGAGCAGTACTTC. V is TRBV5-1 and J is TRBJ2-5, with D possibly TRBD1 on 6 matching bases. Matching the DNA end better, TRBJ2-7 makes the J call doubtful. The germline V gene encodes CDR1 SGHRS and CDR2 YFSETQ. The length of the CDR3 is 14 residues.

The rearrangement joins TRBV12-3 or TRBV12-4 to TRBJ2-2; D is possibly TRBD2 (5 bases). V shed 1 base and J shed 8 bases, with 11 bases lying between them. The CDR3 length is 14 residues. The CDR3, as DNA: TGTGCCAGCAGTTTAGGGACTCTGGCGGGGGAGCTGTTTTTT. It translates to CASSLGTLAGELFF.

In DNA, the CDR3 is TGTGCTAGTGGTTCCGGCGGGCCCCAAGAGACCCAGTACTTC. As protein: CASGSGGPQETQYF. The rearrangement uses TRBV12-5 and TRBJ2-7, with a possible D match to TRBD2 (5 bases). The J call may be wrong; the DNA end is better matched by TRBJ2-5. This CDR3 has 14 amino acids. Germline-derived CDR1 and CDR2 are LGHNT and FRNRAP.

This clonotype came up many times. The chain links TRBV4-3 to TRBJ2-3, with D perhaps matching TRBD2 (7 bases). The CDR3 contains 18 residues. Germline values: CDR1 LGHNA, CDR2 YSLEER. V lost 0 bases, J lost 4 bases, and 20 bases lay in between. The CDR3 DNA sequence: TGCGCCAGCAGCCAAGAGCCGACACCAAAGGGGGGGGCAGATACGCAGTATTTT. This translates into CASSQEPTPKGGADTQYF.

This clonotype appeared a few times. The chain has TRBV4-3 and TRBJ1-6; D ambiguous. Germline values: CDR1 LGHNA, CDR2 YSLEER. The CDR3 is made up of 16 amino acids. With 1 base removed from V and 0 bases from J, the gap between germline ends came to 7 bases. The CDR3 spells CASSQVGSSYNSPLHF. CDR3 sequence (DNA): TGCGCCAGCAGCCAAGTAGGGAGCTCCTATAATTCACCCCTCCACTTT.

In its sample, this clonotype was seen a few times. The V call is TRBV4-3, the J call TRBJ2-7, with TRBD2 identical over 7 bases. Germline CDR1 reads LGHNA; CDR2 reads YSLEER. The CDR3 runs 14 residues. V shed 1 base and J 6 bases; nucleotides not matched to a gene: 6. The CDR3 DNA sequence: TGCGCCAGCAGCCAAGTAGTGTCGGGGGGCGAGCAGTACTTC. Translation gives CASSQVVSGGEQYF.

J is TRBJ2-3 and V is TRBV29-1; 8 bases are a match to TRBD1. The CDR3 loop spans 14 amino acids. Germline assignment: CDR1 SQVTM and CDR2 ANQGSEA. The V and J ends lost 7 bases and 6 bases, in that order; junction bases with no gene match: 12. CDR3 loop: CSDRQGWVRDTQYF. DNA of the CDR3: TGCAGCGACCGACAGGGGTGGGTTAGGGATACGCAGTATTTT.

The rearrangement uses TRBV12-3 or TRBV12-4 and TRBJ1-2; 9 positions match TRBD1. After removal of 6 bases from V and 6 bases from J, the junction contained 11 bases not matched to a gene. The length of the CDR3 is 15 residues. The CDR3 DNA reads TGTGCCAGCAGGACGGACAGGGGAGAGGTGGATGGCTACACCTTC. This gives the protein CASRTDRGEVDGYTF.